Sequencing of this T cell receptor (beta chain) was carried out in a study of blood T cell repertoires in COVID-19. Study-wide context: Samples representing acute and convalescent COVID-19 were sourced from the United States, Italy and Spain. PBMCs, B-cell-depleted T cells, or T cells were the source of the cDNA or gDNA that made up the material.

In the authors' workflow: Estimation of nucleated cell counts was performed using reference gene primer amplification. Some clones are missing from TCRdb's copy, which holds only in-frame ones; the method was immunoSEQ multiplex PCR. The V and J calls and clone size come from that table; D and trimming were worked out from the DNA. The table records about 190,000 clones, roughly 80% of them present only once. The CDR3 has 15 amino acids. The V end lost 7 bases, the J end lost 6 bases, and 19 bases lay between the germline ends. Germline loops: CDR1 LNHDA, CDR2 SQIVND (reference sequence). The J gene is TRBJ1-5, the V gene TRBV19, with D possibly matching TRBD1 (5 bases). The sequenced material came from peripheral blood. The receptor comes from a woman between 45 and 60 years old with acute or convalescent COVID-19. CDR3 sequence: CASNMKGHAGQPQHF. Here the CDR3 DNA reads TGTGCCAGTAATATGAAGGGGCATGCAGGTCAGCCCCAGCATTTT.